Listed below are T cell receptor beta chains from one sample, sequenced in a study of T cell responses to AZD1222 COVID-19 vaccine. TCRdb keeps only in-frame clones here, not all; method: immunoSEQ multiplex PCR. The table lists approximately 100,000 clones, approximately 93% of them singletons. This sample comprised peripheral blood, obtained on day 0 of AZD1222 vaccination. The receptors come from an adult in good health. The CDR3 runs from the conserved cysteine through the conserved F or W.

v_call cdr3_aa
TRBV4-3 CASSQVDRGTDTQYF
TRBV27 CASSWTAFTEAFF
TRBV5-4 CASSLAGNLGNEQFF
TRBV19 CASFEPGGPSGNTIYF
TRBV5-1 CASSLDGGMNTEAFF
TRBV28 CASRTGRNEQFF
TRBV30 CAWEPGRYYEQYF
TRBV10-3 CAISEGLAAQETQYF
TRBV29-1 CSVEEGPTYGYTF
TRBV6-5 CASSYAAGGLYGYTF
TRBV13 CASSRGGYNEQFF
TRBV2 CASRAAQGTYEQYF
TRBV7-3 CASSITSGSYGEQFF
TRBV28 CASSLTGGAIEAFF
TRBV13 CASSRTSSGGSYNEQFF
TRBV27 CASSPSGLSSGGYEQYF
TRBV30 CAWSVTSGRVTDTQYF
TRBV13 CASSFGGSYNEQFF
TRBV5-1 CASSLANFAGANVLTF
TRBV7-9 CASSSRERERTDTQYF
TRBV12-3/TRBV12-4 CASSPLGVGTQYF
TRBV12-3/TRBV12-4 CASTRGVDEKLFF
TRBV30 CAWRDRGTNEKLFF
TRBV6-2/TRBV6-3 CASSYKETYGYTF
TRBV11-2 CASSLSYRGNQPQHF